This T cell receptor (beta chain) is drawn from a study of graft-versus-host responses after intestinal transplantation. The CDR3 spans 13 residues. Germline CDR1 is LGHNA and CDR2 is YNFKEQ. Trimming pared 6 bases from V and 4 bases from J, leaving 12 bases between. Sequencing used immunoSEQ multiplex PCR; TCRdb keeps in-frame clones, though not all of them. Counted here are some 97,000 clones, about 90% occurring once; the ten biggest clones make up about 0.9%. Notes on this clone: Its antigen is as yet unknown.

The chain combines TRBV4-2 with TRBJ1-1; a weak D match, TRBD1 (5 bases). Sequenced here: unstimulated CD4+ T cells sorted from spleen or lymph node cells, sampled before transplant. The TCR sequence derives from a human donor who was the organ donor for an intestinal transplant. CDR3 protein: CASRKLGGTEAFF. The CDR3 DNA reads as TGTGCCAGCAGAAAACTTGGGGGCACTGAAGCTTTCTTT.